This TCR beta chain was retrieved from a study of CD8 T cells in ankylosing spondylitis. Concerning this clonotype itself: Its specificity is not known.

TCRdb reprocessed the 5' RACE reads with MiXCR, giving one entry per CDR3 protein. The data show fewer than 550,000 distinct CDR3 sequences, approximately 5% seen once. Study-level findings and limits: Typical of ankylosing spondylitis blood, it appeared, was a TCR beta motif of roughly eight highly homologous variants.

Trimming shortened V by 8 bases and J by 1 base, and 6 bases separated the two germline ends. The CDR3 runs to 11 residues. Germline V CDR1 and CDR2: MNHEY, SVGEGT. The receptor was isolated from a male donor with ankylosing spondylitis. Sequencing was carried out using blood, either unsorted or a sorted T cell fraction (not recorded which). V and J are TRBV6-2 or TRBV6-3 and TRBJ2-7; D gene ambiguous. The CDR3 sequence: CASGRSYEQYF. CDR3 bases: TGTGCCAGCGGTAGGTCCTACGAGCAGTACTTC.